This T cell receptor beta chain was sequenced in a study of T cells expressing NK-cell markers. The CDR3 is 14 residues long. Germline CDR1 reads DFQATT; CDR2 reads SNEGSKA (reference sequence). From the 5' RACE reads, TCRdb lists one entry per CDR3 protein and no DNA. The sample includes 400,000 to 550,000 distinct CDR3 sequences. The receptor was derived from a woman between 18 and 70 years old in good health. The rearrangement uses TRBV20-1 and TRBJ2-4. Specimen: blood T cells: a sorted CD56 or NKG2C T cell subset, CD4+ or CD8+ T cells, or bulk PBMC T cells (not recorded which). The CDR3 spells CSAKHESAKNIQYF.